Listed below are T cell receptor beta chains from one sample, sequenced in a study of Tregs in tolerant kidney transplant recipients. Here immunoSEQ multiplex PCR was the method, and the copy in TCRdb shows in-frame clones only, minus some. This sample yields 85,000 to 90,000 clones, of which more than 90% are seen a single time; 4.7% belongs to the top ten. Sequenced: CD8+ T cells from blood. All receptors derive from a human donor in good health. The CDR3 runs from the conserved cysteine through the conserved F or W. D genes are given only for firm matches. Size is omitted from some rows. Given values are once, few, many or a class for expanded clones.

d_call,v_call,j_call,clone_size,cdr3_nt,cdr3_aa
NA,TRBV19,TRBJ1-2,few,TGTGCCAGTAGTATCTTGTCCAGGGCCTATGGCTACACCTTC,CASSILSRAYGYTF
NA,TRBV9,TRBJ2-3,NA,TGTGCCAGCAGCGTAGTTAGCACAGATACGCAGTATTTT,CASSVVSTDTQYF
NA,TRBV19,TRBJ1-5,NA,TGTGCCAGTAGTATAGATCATTTAGGCCGGCGCAATCAGCCCCAGCATTTT,CASSIDHLGRRNQPQHF
NA,TRBV2,TRBJ1-4,NA,TGTGCCAGCATCCCATGGGGGGGGTCGCCGGAAAAACTGTTTTTT,CASIPWGGSPEKLFF
NA,TRBV15,TRBJ2-1,NA,TGTGCCACCAGCAAAGACAGGCCCAATGAGCAGTTCTTC,CATSKDRPNEQFF
TRBD2,TRBV13,TRBJ2-3,NA,TGTGCCAGCAGCTTACGACTAGCGGGAAGTGATACGCAGTATTTT,CASSLRLAGSDTQYF
TRBD2,TRBV5-1,TRBJ2-7,NA,TGCGCCAGCAGCCCACTAGCGGGAAACTACGAGCAGTACTTC,CASSPLAGNYEQYF
TRBD1,TRBV19,TRBJ1-1,NA,TGTGCCAGTAGGGGCCTCCGGGACAGGTCGAACACTGAAGCTTTCTTT,CASRGLRDRSNTEAFF
TRBD2,TRBV5-1,TRBJ2-3,NA,TGCGCCAGCAGTCAGAGCGGGGGGGCCTCAGATACGCAGTATTTT,CASSQSGGASDTQYF
NA,TRBV30,TRBJ2-1,once,TGTGCCTGGAGTACCGGGACTCCCAATGAGCAGTTCTTC,CAWSTGTPNEQFF
TRBD1,TRBV13,TRBJ1-2,NA,TGTGCCAGCACCCAACAGGGGTCTTACTATGGCTACACCTTC,CASTQQGSYYGYTF
NA,TRBV27,TRBJ2-7,NA,TGTGCCAGCAGTTTAGGCAGGGGAGGCTACGAGCAGTACTTC,CASSLGRGGYEQYF
TRBD2,TRBV5-1,TRBJ2-7,NA,TGCGCCAGCAGCCCGGGACTAGCGGGAGACGAGCAGTACTTC,CASSPGLAGDEQYF
NA,TRBV25-1,TRBJ1-1,NA,TGTGCCAGCAGGGGGGGGAGAGTAGCTTTCTTT,CASRGGRVAFF
NA,TRBV19,TRBJ2-7,NA,TGTGCCAGTAGCCCGACAGGCTACGAGCAGTACTTC,CASSPTGYEQYF
NA,TRBV5-5,TRBJ2-7,NA,TGTGCCAGCAGCTTGGAGGGACGGGGGCCCGAGCAGTACTTC,CASSLEGRGPEQYF
TRBD1,TRBV29-1,TRBJ2-1,NA,TGCAGCGTTGAATCCACAGGGGCGGGTACCTACAATGAGCAGTTCTTC,CSVESTGAGTYNEQFF
TRBD1,TRBV19,TRBJ1-6,once,TGTGCCAGTAGAATGTGGGACAGGGGAATCTCACCCCTCCACTTT,CASRMWDRGISPLHF
TRBD2,TRBV10-3,TRBJ2-1,NA,TGTGCCATCGGTAGCGGGAGGGAGAAGTTCTTC,CAIGSGREKFF
TRBD2,TRBV19,TRBJ2-7,NA,TGTGCCAGTAGTGACCCGACTAGCGGGGGCCGGCCGGCCTACGAGCAGTACTTC,CASSDPTSGGRPAYEQYF
NA,TRBV6-5,TRBJ1-5,NA,TGTGCCAGCAGGCAGTCTAGCAATCAGCCCCAGCATTTT,CASRQSSNQPQHF
TRBD2,TRBV29-1,TRBJ2-7,NA,TGCAGCGTTTCCGGGGGGGTCACCTACGAGCAGTACTTC,CSVSGGVTYEQYF
TRBD1,TRBV28,TRBJ2-7,NA,TGTGCCAGCAGTTTAACCCGGGACAGGGGGGTGTACGAGCAGTACTTC,CASSLTRDRGVYEQYF
NA,TRBV5-5,TRBJ2-1,NA,TGTGCCAGCAGCCGGAATGTCAATGAGCAGTTCTTC,CASSRNVNEQFF
TRBD2,TRBV27,TRBJ2-1,few,TGTGCCAGCAGTTTGGAGGGACTAGCGGGGGGTTACAATGAGCAGTTCTTC,CASSLEGLAGGYNEQFF
TRBD2,TRBV27,TRBJ2-7,NA,TGTGCCAGCAGTCCGGGACTAGCGGGACTATACGAGCAGTACTTC,CASSPGLAGLYEQYF
TRBD2,TRBV6-5,TRBJ2-7,NA,TGTGCCAGCAGTTCCAGGACTAGCGGAACCTACGAGCAGTACTTC,CASSSRTSGTYEQYF
TRBD2,TRBV6-1,TRBJ2-7,once,TGTGCCAGCATTCCGCGCGGGGGGCCGACCTACGAGCAGTACTTC,CASIPRGGPTYEQYF
TRBD1,TRBV5-1,TRBJ2-7,NA,TGCGCCAGCAGCTTCGGACAGGGGGCGCGCTACGAGCAGTACTTC,CASSFGQGARYEQYF
TRBD2,TRBV5-4,TRBJ2-7,NA,TGTGCCAGCAGCTTCGCGGGAGGGCCTAACGAGCAGTACTTC,CASSFAGGPNEQYF
NA,TRBV12-5,TRBJ2-5,NA,TGTGCTAGTGGTTTGGCCAGGGAACAAGAGACCCAGTACTTC,CASGLAREQETQYF
NA,TRBV27,TRBJ1-5,few,TGTGCCAGCAGTTTATCCCATGACAGGCAGCCCCAGCATTTT,CASSLSHDRQPQHF
NA,TRBV7-9,TRBJ1-2,NA,TGTGCCAGCAGCTTAGCTTCAAGCGGTAACTATGGCTACACCTTC,CASSLASSGNYGYTF
NA,TRBV7-9,TRBJ2-7,NA,TGTGCCAGCAGCATGGGTGGGGACGCGAGTGGCGGGCAGTACTTC,CASSMGGDASGGQYF
NA,TRBV5-8,TRBJ2-5,NA,TGTGCCAGCAGCTCCCCGGGTTCCCCAGGGACCCAGTACTTC,CASSSPGSPGTQYF
NA,TRBV12-5,TRBJ2-7,NA,TGTGCTAGTGGTTTGTCAGCGACAGCCTCCTACGAGCAGTACTTC,CASGLSATASYEQYF
NA,TRBV30,TRBJ1-5,NA,TGTGCCTGGAGCGACGCTGGTCCAAGACAGCCCCAGCATTTT,CAWSDAGPRQPQHF
TRBD1,TRBV29-1,TRBJ1-1,NA,TGCAGCGTAGGACAGGAGATAGAAAGTCGGGTGAACACTGAAGCTTTCTTT,CSVGQEIESRVNTEAFF
NA,TRBV7-9,TRBJ2-5,NA,TGTGCCAGCGGGTTTCGGGAGACCCAGTACTTC,CASGFRETQYF
TRBD1,TRBV7-9,TRBJ2-2,NA,TGTGCCAGCAGCTTAGGGGACAGGGGCCTCACCGGGGAGCTGTTTTTT,CASSLGDRGLTGELFF
NA,TRBV7-9,TRBJ2-3,NA,TGTGCCAGCAGCCTCACGGGGGCCGGGACAGATACGCAGTATTTT,CASSLTGAGTDTQYF
TRBD1,TRBV2,TRBJ2-4,NA,TGTGCCAGCACCGGGGACAGAACTTGGGCCAAAAACATTCAGTACTTC,CASTGDRTWAKNIQYF
NA,TRBV9,TRBJ2-5,NA,TGTGCCAGCAGCCCCCGTCGCAGGGAGGAGGAGACCCAGTACTTC,CASSPRRREEETQYF
NA,TRBV2,TRBJ2-3,once,TGTGCCAGCAGTGACGGGGGAGATACGCAGTATTTT,CASSDGGDTQYF
TRBD2,TRBV4-2,TRBJ2-2,NA,TGTGCCAGCAGCCAAGATGGGACTAGCGGGGGCCCCACGATCACCGGGGAGCTGTTTTTT,CASSQDGTSGGPTITGELFF
TRBD1,TRBV6-1,TRBJ1-5,medium-sized,TGTGCCAGCAGCGGGGGGACAGGGGAGGCTCAGCCCCAGCATTTT,CASSGGTGEAQPQHF
TRBD2,TRBV13,TRBJ2-7,NA,TGTGCCAGCAGCCCCGAAGCGGGAGGGCCCCCCTACGAGCAGTACTTC,CASSPEAGGPPYEQYF
NA,TRBV5-4,TRBJ2-3,NA,TGTGCCAGCAGCTTGGGATTCAATTCGGGAGATACGCAGTATTTT,CASSLGFNSGDTQYF
NA,TRBV4-1,TRBJ2-7,NA,TGCGCCAGCAGCCCGGGGCCTACCGATGTATACGAGCAGTACTTC,CASSPGPTDVYEQYF